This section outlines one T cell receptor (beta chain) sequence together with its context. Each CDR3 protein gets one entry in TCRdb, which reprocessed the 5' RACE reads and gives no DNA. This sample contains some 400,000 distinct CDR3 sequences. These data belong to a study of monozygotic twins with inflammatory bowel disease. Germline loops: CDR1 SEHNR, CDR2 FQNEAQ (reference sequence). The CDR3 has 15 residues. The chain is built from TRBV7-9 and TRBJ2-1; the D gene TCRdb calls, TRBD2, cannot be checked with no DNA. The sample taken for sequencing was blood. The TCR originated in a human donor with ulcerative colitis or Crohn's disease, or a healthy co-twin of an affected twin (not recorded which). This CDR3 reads CASSISLAGYNEQFF.